Given below is one TCR beta chain in context. Its cognate antigen has yet to be identified. No base quality values were provided; no much bigger clone lies one nucleotide off. Different DNA sequences within this sample yield the same CDR3. The collaborating institutions used their own protocols to collect whole blood in K2EDTA tubes. For TCRbeta analysis, collaborators shipped samples in one of three forms: frozen whole blood, isolated PBMCs, or DNA extracted from either of those sample types. This entry comes from a study of blood T cell repertoires in COVID-19 (TCRdb year 2020). General notes on the study: Samples from collaborators originated in the United States, Italy and Spain and spanned both the acute and convalescent phases of COVID-19. The prospective study material was composed of cDNA or gDNA derived from T cells, B-cell-depleted T cells, or PBMCs. The dataset comprised deeply sampled blood TCRbeta repertoires from subjects exposed to, actively infected with, or recovered from COVID-19. The repertoires were made available in a free public database intended to serve as a resource for research on the immune response to SARS-CoV-2. The samples were drawn from the first 160 participants of the ongoing ImmuneRACE study and from about 1,200 subjects provided by 6 global collaborators. Sample metadata almost always included a de-identified subject ID, COVID-19 status, age in years and sex. Where HLA class I and class II types were available, the types were taken from metadata supplied by the sample provider, not from assay-based typing. Results the study describes overall, beyond this receptor: The amount of clinical and demographic metadata varied by source and participant and was provided uncurated.

The germline V gene provides CDR1 SGHAT and CDR2 FQNNGV. The CDR3 runs 15 residues from the cysteine to the phenylalanine. This entry keeps only the CDR3 DNA: 45 bases, framed from base 1. Relative to germline, V is missing 0 bases and J is missing 5 bases, with 2 bases of the junction outside any gene match. TCRbeta CDR3 regions were amplified from genomic DNA by means of the immunoSEQ Assay, a bias-controlled multiplex PCR. Per the source publication's procedure: The number of nucleated cells in each sample was estimated by amplification of reference gene primers within the assay. Sequence reads were collapsed and filtered to measure the absolute abundance of every unique TCRbeta CDR3 rearrangement. For each sample, productive Simpson clonality was calculated as the square root of Simpson's diversity index across productive rearrangements. The table comes from immuneACCESS by way of TCRdb, which keeps in-frame sequences with V and J called. Part of the clones is missing from these tables; in studies checked, under half for an unresolved V gene and the rest for unknown reasons. D and trimming were read from the DNA, whereas the V and J calls and clone size are those reported in that table. The table for this sample lists about 94,000 clones; roughly 84% of them were counted only once. The top ten clones comprise 6.3% of the sample.

The clonotype comes from a man aged 60-69 years with acute or convalescent COVID-19. The sequence joins TRBV11-2 to TRBJ1-4; the junction holds 8 bases that match TRBD1. The sequencing input was peripheral blood. At the DNA level, the sequence is TGTGCCAGCAGCTTAGAGGACAGGGCGAATGAAAAACTGTTTTTT. Its coded protein is CASSLEDRANEKLFF.